Shown below are 8 T cell receptor beta chains from a single sample sequenced in a study of metastatic and nonmetastatic thyroid tumors. Each patient came to thyroid surgery without any prior treatment (of any kind). With MiXCR, TCRdb called clones anew from the PCR reads. The sample holds about 69,000 clones, approximately 15% seen once. The sequenced sample consisted of blood. These TCRs come from a male donor with papillary thyroid cancer or a benign thyroid nodule (not recorded which). Some clones in this sample may be carry-over from other donors' samples.

This clone was detected only a few times. V and J are TRBV6-5 and TRBJ2-7; possibly TRBD1 or TRBD2 for D (5 bases each). Germline V gives CDR1 MNHEY, CDR2 SVGAGI. Trimming pared 7 bases from V and 3 bases from J, leaving 19 bases between. The CDR3 consists of 15 residues. The CDR3: CASIPPGRLNYEQYF. Written as DNA, the CDR3 is TGTGCCAGCATTCCTCCGGGACGACTTAACTACGAGCAGTACTTC.

This clone was seen ten or more times. The chain carries TRBV24-1 and TRBJ1-2; TRBD1 matches 9 bases. V lost 9 bases, J lost 5 bases, and 6 bases stayed unmatched. The CDR3 is 13 residues long. CDR1 is KGHDR, CDR2 SFDVKD, per germline. In nucleotides, the CDR3 is TGTGCCACCTCGACGGGACAGGGTTATGGCTACACCTTC. Translation: CATSTGQGYGYTF.

This clone was found a few times. V gene TRBV18 combines with J gene TRBJ2-2, with 7 bases identical to TRBD2. The germline gives CDR1 KGHSH, CDR2 LQKENI. The V segment lost 5 bases and the J segment 0 bases; nucleotides outside the gene matches: 15. The CDR3 extends over 19 amino acids. As DNA, the CDR3 is TGTGCCAGCTCATTCAGGGATTCGCCGGGAGGAACGAACACCGGGGAGCTGTTTTTT. This translates into CASSFRDSPGGTNTGELFF. Looking up the rest from reference TRBV18 and TRBJ2-2 gives the full variable domain: NAGVMQNPRHLVRRRGQEARLRCSPMKGHSHVYWYRQLPEEGLKFMVYLQKENIIDESGMPKERFSAEFPKEGPSILRIQQVVRGDSAAYFCASSFRDSPGGTNTGELFFGEGSRLTVL.

This clone was counted at least ten times. The chain has TRBV3-1 and TRBJ1-4, with TRBD1 identical over 8 bases. The CDR3 contains 16 residues. The ends lost 4 bases at V and 2 bases at J; junction bases unmatched: 6. Germline V gene sequence: CDR1 LGHDT, CDR2 YNNKEL (reference sequence). The CDR3 region has the DNA TGTGCCAGCAGCCGTAGCCCAGGGGGCACTAATGAAAAACTGTTTTTT. It codes for CASSRSPGGTNEKLFF.

This clone showed up many times. The chain combines TRBV7-9 with TRBJ2-4, with 9 bases fitting TRBD2. Germline lookup yields CDR1 SEHNR and CDR2 FQNEAQ (reference sequence). This CDR3 has 17 amino acids. V trimming: 2 bases; J trimming: 8 bases; junction bases outside the gene matches: 13. The CDR3 reads CASSLRGEGLAVDIQYF. The DNA for the CDR3 is TGTGCCAGCAGCTTACGGGGAGAGGGACTAGCAGTAGACATTCAGTACTTC.

The chain recombines TRBV28 with TRBJ2-5; D remains unclear. The CDR3 sequence is 16 residues long. Trimming took off 4 bases at V and 4 bases at J, with 19 bases between the two ends. Germline V gene lookup returns CDR1 MDHEN and CDR2 SYDVKM. The CDR3 spells CASSSFWIGSLETQYF. CDR3 DNA: TGTGCCAGCAGTTCCTTCTGGATCGGTTCTTTAGAGACCCAGTACTTC.

This clone was counted at least ten times. The chain has TRBV19 and TRBJ1-1, with D possibly matching TRBD1 (5 bases). Germline-derived CDR1 and CDR2 are LNHDA and SQIVND (reference sequence). The germline V and J ends were trimmed by 5 bases and 5 bases, with 18 bases remaining between them. The CDR3 loop spans 15 amino acids. The CDR3 sequence is CASSHRLEGKTEAFF. CDR3 DNA: TGTGCCAGTAGTCACAGGTTGGAGGGGAAGACTGAAGCTTTCTTT.

In this sample, this clone turned up many times. The chain is built from TRBV6-5 and TRBJ2-3; D unclear. The CDR3 sequence is 15 residues long. CDR1 is MNHEY and CDR2 is SVGAGI in the germline V gene. The ends were cut back, 1 base at V and 0 bases at J, with 8 bases in the middle. CDR3 sequence: CASSYLAASTDTQYF. The CDR3 nucleotides read TGTGCCAGCAGTTACTTGGCGGCTAGCACAGATACGCAGTATTTT.